This T cell receptor beta chain comes out of a study of CD8 T cells in Susac syndrome. Germline CDR1 reads GTSNPN; CDR2 reads SVGIG (reference sequence). V dropped 1 base and J dropped 7 bases, with 11 bases sitting between them. The CDR3 sequence is 13 residues long. Both CD4+ and CD8+ T cells were negatively isolated, and TEMRA cells underwent FACS enrichment. An input of roughly 0.45 to 1 ug of RNA was subjected to reverse transcription using random hexamers. Multiplex PCR with immunoSEQ amplified the TCR beta CDR3 across 54 Vbeta and 13 Jbeta. Each CDR3 protein gets one entry after TCRdb re-called the immunoSEQ multiplex PCR reads with MiXCR. This repertoire shows under 200,000 distinct CDR3 sequences, 94% found once; its top ten account for roughly 0.11%.

The sequence was collected from a human donor with Susac syndrome. The specimen sequenced was CD4+ T cells from PBMCs. The rearrangement uses TRBV30 and TRBJ1-5, with no clear D. The CDR3 DNA reads as TGTGCCTGGAGTGGCCAGGATCCACAGCCCCAGCATTTT. Protein: CAWSGQDPQPQHF.